Listed below are T cell receptor beta chains from one sample, sequenced in a study of lymphopenia after photon versus proton radiotherapy. Sequencing was performed with immunoSEQ multiplex PCR; in TCRdb, only in-frame clones are kept and a portion is missing. The sample has about 16,000 clones; around nine tenths are singletons. The material sequenced was peripheral blood, taken from a patient treated with proton-based radiotherapy. These receptors came from a woman between 55 and 75 years old with cholangiocarcinoma. Some clones in this sample may be carry-over from other donors' samples. Both conserved end residues are part of each CDR3. A D gene is named only where the DNA matches it firmly. Not all rows give a size; the values are once, few, many and, for expanded clones, a class.

d_call clone_size j_call v_call cdr3_aa cdr3_nt
TRBD2 NA TRBJ2-1 TRBV5-1 CASSSPPTSGGSNEQFF TGCGCCAGCAGCTCCCCACCGACTAGCGGGGGATCCAATGAGCAGTTCTTC
TRBD1 NA TRBJ1-2 TRBV7-3 CASTTGGRVYGYTF TGTGCCAGCACCACAGGGGGGCGAGTCTATGGCTACACCTTC
TRBD2 NA TRBJ2-2 TRBV4-3 CASSQEPSGSGNTGELFF TGCGCCAGCAGCCAAGAGCCTAGCGGGAGTGGGAACACCGGGGAGCTGTTTTTT
NA NA TRBJ1-6 TRBV5-1 CASSEQGSGNSPLHF TGCGCCAGCAGCGAACAGGGATCGGGTAATTCACCCCTCCACTTT
TRBD1 NA TRBJ1-4 TRBV19 CASSAGTGVPAEKLFF TGTGCCAGTAGCGCCGGTACAGGGGTTCCCGCTGAAAAACTGTTTTTT
TRBD2 NA TRBJ2-5 TRBV4-3 CASSQDGGEGMETQYF TGCGCCAGCAGCCAAGATGGGGGGGAAGGTATGGAGACCCAGTACTTC
TRBD2 NA TRBJ2-5 TRBV6-5 CASSYGGGEWETQYF TGTGCCAGCAGTTACGGCGGGGGGGAGTGGGAGACCCAGTACTTC
NA NA TRBJ2-2 TRBV9 CASSAHKGGLWTGELFF TGTGCCAGCAGCGCTCATAAGGGGGGGCTGTGGACCGGGGAGCTGTTTTTT
NA NA TRBJ2-1 TRBV18 CASSPCTGRDCEQFF TGTGCCAGCTCACCGTGCACTGGGCGGGACTGTGAGCAGTTCTTC
NA NA TRBJ1-1 TRBV10-3 CAIMGENTEAFF TGTGCCATCATGGGTGAGAACACTGAAGCTTTCTTT
NA NA TRBJ1-4 TRBV11-2 CASSLRGGASPNEKLFF TGTGCCAGCAGCTTAAGGGGGGGCGCGAGTCCTAATGAAAAACTGTTTTTT
NA NA TRBJ2-1 TRBV6-1 CASSEGLGPAGNEQFF TGTGCCAGCAGTGAAGGTCTGGGCCCCGCGGGAAATGAGCAGTTCTTC
NA NA TRBJ2-1 TRBV7-7 CASSTDYYNEQFF TGTGCTAGCAGCACCGACTATTACAATGAGCAGTTCTTC
NA NA TRBJ1-1 TRBV25-1 CASSEPETGDTEAFF TGTGCCAGCAGTGAACCGGAAACAGGTGACACTGAAGCTTTCTTT
NA NA TRBJ1-4 TRBV7-2 CASSLGFGTTDEKLFF TGTGCCAGCAGCTTAGGGTTCGGTACAACGGATGAAAAACTGTTTTTT
NA NA TRBJ1-4 TRBV2 CASSDLQGGDEKLFF TGTGCCAGCAGTGATCTGCAGGGAGGGGATGAAAAACTGTTTTTT
NA NA TRBJ1-1 TRBV6-5 CASSYLQPLNTEAFF TGTGCCAGCAGTTACCTTCAGCCTCTGAACACTGAAGCTTTCTTT
TRBD1 NA TRBJ2-2 TRBV4-2 CASSQEGQTTGELFF TGTGCCAGCAGCCAAGAGGGACAGACCACCGGGGAGCTGTTTTTT
NA once TRBJ2-3 TRBV2 CASGGSIDTQYF TGTGCCAGCGGGGGGAGTATAGATACGCAGTATTTT
NA NA TRBJ1-5 TRBV7-9 CASSPRDRNQPQHF TGTGCCAGCAGCCCGAGGGACCGCAATCAGCCCCAGCATTTT
TRBD2 once TRBJ2-5 TRBV7-9 CASSPRLAFTEETQYF TGTGCCAGCAGCCCCCGACTAGCCTTTACGGAAGAGACCCAGTACTTC
NA NA TRBJ1-1 TRBV6-1 CASSAVGLTNTEAFF TGTGCCAGTAGTGCGGTGGGGCTCACGAACACTGAAGCTTTCTTT
NA NA TRBJ1-5 TRBV27 CASSNNRQINQPQHF TGTGCCAGCAGTAACAACAGACAGATCAATCAGCCCCAGCATTTT
TRBD1 NA TRBJ1-5 TRBV18 CASSPGTALNQPQHF TGTGCCAGCTCACCAGGGACAGCCCTTAATCAGCCCCAGCATTTT
NA NA TRBJ2-7 TRBV21-1 CASSGQGAYEQYF TGTGCCAGCAGCGGTCAGGGAGCCTACGAGCAGTACTTC
NA NA TRBJ2-1 TRBV11-2 CASSLSRARLPQQFF TGTGCCAGCAGCTTATCGCGGGCTCGACTCCCGCAGCAGTTCTTC
TRBD2 NA TRBJ2-2 TRBV10-1 CASSRTSGNTGELFF TGCGCCAGCAGCCGGACTAGCGGTAACACCGGGGAGCTGTTTTTT
NA NA TRBJ1-4 TRBV5-1 CASSLGVDYNEKLFF TGCGCCAGCAGCTTGGGGGTAGATTATAATGAAAAACTGTTTTTT
NA NA TRBJ1-2 TRBV21-1 CASRNVVGDRPRVGYTF TGTGCCAGCAGAAACGTCGTCGGGGACAGGCCCCGGGTTGGCTACACCTTC
TRBD2 once TRBJ2-2 TRBV4-1 CASSQVLAGIQNTGELFF TGCGCCAGCAGCCAGGTACTAGCGGGGATACAAAACACCGGGGAGCTGTTTTTT
TRBD1 NA TRBJ1-2 TRBV9 CASSDTRTGNAIYGYTF TGTGCCAGCAGCGACACCCGGACAGGAAATGCGATCTATGGCTACACCTTC
NA NA TRBJ2-1 TRBV20-1 CSAPLVNEQFF TGCAGTGCTCCCCTAGTTAATGAGCAGTTCTTC
TRBD1 NA TRBJ1-1 TRBV27 CASSFRGTGGASLSTEAFF TGTGCCAGCAGTTTTCGTGGGACAGGGGGCGCCTCTCTGTCCACTGAAGCTTTCTTT
NA NA TRBJ2-5 TRBV15 CATSNPGPSYQETQYF TGTGCCACCAGCAATCCCGGGCCTTCGTACCAAGAGACCCAGTACTTC
NA NA TRBJ2-1 TRBV7-2 CASSLGWGGYNEQFF TGTGCCAGCAGCTTAGGGTGGGGAGGCTACAATGAGCAGTTCTTC
NA NA TRBJ1-4 TRBV30 CAWTHLTTNEKLFF TGTGCCTGGACCCACTTGACAACTAATGAAAAACTGTTTTTT
NA NA TRBJ1-3 TRBV6-1 CASSEAPLSSGNTIYF TGTGCCAGCAGTGAAGCGCCGCTTAGCTCTGGAAACACCATATATTTT
NA few TRBJ1-1 TRBV6-5 CASGGRDTEAFF TGTGCCAGCGGCGGTAGGGACACTGAAGCTTTCTTT
NA NA TRBJ2-5 TRBV6-5 CASRRAVLTRETQYF TGTGCCAGCCGGCGAGCGGTTTTGACGCGTGAGACCCAGTACTTC
NA NA TRBJ2-1 TRBV5-1 CASSLGAGASNEQFF TGCGCCAGCAGCTTGGGGGCGGGGGCGTCCAATGAGCAGTTCTTC
TRBD2 NA TRBJ2-1 TRBV5-1 CASSLGTSGGLYYNEQFF TGCGCCAGCAGCTTAGGGACTAGCGGGGGCCTATACTACAATGAGCAGTTCTTC
NA NA TRBJ1-1 TRBV9 CASSPHAQESNTEAFF TGTGCCAGCAGCCCCCACGCCCAGGAATCCAACACTGAAGCTTTCTTT
NA NA TRBJ2-7 TRBV5-4 CASSFGLDGEQYF TGTGCCAGCAGCTTCGGACTCGACGGGGAGCAGTACTTC
NA NA TRBJ1-4 TRBV27 CASSFRGNEKLFF TGTGCCAGCAGTTTTAGGGGAAATGAAAAACTGTTTTTT
TRBD1 medium-sized TRBJ1-2 TRBV5-6 CASSSGQTYGYTF TGTGCCAGCAGCTCGGGACAGACCTATGGCTACACCTTC
NA NA TRBJ2-1 TRBV5-6 CASTRTSSYNEQFF TGTGCCAGCACCCGGACTTCCTCCTACAATGAGCAGTTCTTC
NA NA TRBJ2-7 TRBV7-8 CASSHAGGGEQYF TGTGCCAGCAGCCATGCCGGGGGAGGCGAGCAGTACTTC
NA NA TRBJ1-2 TRBV7-2 CASSLEGRGGGYTF TGTGCCAGCAGCTTAGAAGGCAGGGGTGGCGGCTACACCTTC
TRBD1 NA TRBJ2-7 TRBV5-6 CASSLKVRGQSYEQYF TGTGCCAGCAGCTTGAAAGTTAGGGGGCAGAGCTACGAGCAGTACTTC
TRBD1 NA TRBJ1-2 TRBV9 CASSVDRDRGSINYGYTF TGTGCCAGCAGCGTAGACCGGGACAGGGGATCCATTAACTATGGCTACACCTTC
NA NA TRBJ1-5 TRBV5-1 CASSVGDLPNQPQHF TGCGCCAGCAGCGTTGGGGACTTGCCCAATCAGCCCCAGCATTTT
NA once TRBJ2-5 TRBV11-2 CASSLAPRTYQETQYF TGTGCCAGCAGCTTAGCCCCCCGGACATACCAAGAGACCCAGTACTTC
NA NA TRBJ2-5 TRBV25-1 CASSEFRGGETQYF TGTGCCAGCAGTGAATTCAGGGGAGGGGAGACCCAGTACTTC
NA NA TRBJ2-3 TRBV7-2 CASSLGRIDTQYF TGTGCCAGCAGCTTAGGAAGAATAGATACGCAGTATTTT
NA NA TRBJ2-3 TRBV28 CASMVSTDTQYF TGTGCCAGCATGGTGAGCACAGATACGCAGTATTTT
NA NA TRBJ2-6 TRBV27 CASSLSGRGISGANVLTF TGTGCCAGCAGTTTATCCGGCAGGGGTATCTCTGGGGCCAACGTCCTGACTTTC
NA NA TRBJ2-2 TRBV7-6 CASSRDTNTGELFF TGTGCCAGCAGCAGGGACACCAACACCGGGGAGCTGTTTTTT